This entry concerns a single T cell receptor beta chain. Its recognized antigen is unknown. Nothing much larger sits one base from this clone, and base qualities are not available. Libraries were made using the immunoSEQ multiplex PCR assay. For the multiplex PCR, a mixture combining 60 forward primers for TCR Vbeta segments and 13 reverse primers for TCR Jbeta segments was used. Amplification of the CDR3 region of rearranged TCR beta genes was performed with a multiplex PCR assay on genomic DNA. On the Illumina HiSeq System, the amplified TCR beta libraries were sequenced as 87-base-pair reads. On the authors' methods: A later analysis tallied 75 million to 95 million unique TCR beta chains across the 650 to 750 repertoires, and some 12 million of those chains were shared by two or more donors. Raw reads were error-corrected and collapsed into unique sequences with a nearest-neighbor algorithm that merged closely related sequences to remove PCR and sequencing errors. CDR3 sequences were aligned to IMGT reference sequences to assign V, D and J gene segments. For a sequence to be retained, at least a six-nucleotide match to both a V gene segment and a J gene segment was required. A rearrangement counted as productive if the CDR3 had no stop codons and remained in frame with V and J, and every other rearrangement counted as non-productive. Following IMGT convention, CDR3 was defined as the stretch from the second conserved V-encoded cysteine up to the conserved J-encoded phenylalanine. Sequences without an unambiguous match to a single V gene segment were excluded from the earlier analysis of about 600 of the donors. An earlier analysis of a few hundred of the donors called V segments functional above 56.7% productive rearrangements and segregating when the between-donor standard deviation exceeded 5%. To diagnose cytomegalovirus status from the catalog of TCR beta chain sequences, a statistical classification framework was built. In a later analysis, V and J genes were assigned by comparing TCR nucleotide sequences against IMGT/GENE-DB human TR gene sequences. Using the TCRdist pipeline, a later analysis assigned CDR3 sequences along with most-parsimonious VDJ recombination scenarios. In a later analysis, every TCR beta chain was defined by the combination of its CDR3 amino acid sequence and its V-gene family, and reads without a unique V-gene family were dropped. In a later analysis, some 600 highly shared, low-generation-probability nucleotide sequences were removed to address suspected cross-contamination and a sequencing artifact. In a later analysis, a clonal expansion index was calculated for each public chain from normalized within-repertoire ranks of inferred template counts. In a later analysis, generation probabilities were computed with a VDJ recombination model fitted to out-of-frame rearrangements, and the resulting probabilities were checked against IGoR. In a later analysis, hypergeometric tests were used to score TCR-TCR, TCR-HLA and TCR-CMV co-occurrence, with a repertoire-size bias correction applied to TCR pairs. In a later analysis, false discovery rates were estimated by permuting HLA or CMV assignments 20 times. In a later analysis, co-occurring TCRs were grouped with DBSCAN, and TCRdist sequence similarity was added when clustering was performed within HLA-allele-positive subsets. For co-occurrence clustering, repertoires with fewer than 30,000 or more than 120,000 public chains were excluded, along with 4 to 6 repertoires with anomalous nucleotide sharing. The immuneACCESS repertoire file appears here via TCRdb, limited to in-frame rearrangements. These files lack a portion of the clones; in checked studies, under half of the deficit traces to unresolved V genes, and the cause of the others is not known. The V and J calls and the clone size are those of that table, but D and trimming were determined from the DNA. This sample has about 190,000 clones in its table, and almost 80% of those were observed once. The top ten constitute 1.5% to 2% of the sample.

These data belong to a study of cytomegalovirus exposure and HLA in healthy donors (dated by TCRdb to the late 2010s). At the level of the whole study: According to an earlier analysis of 450 to 650 of the donors, about 170 million T cells yielded 90 million to 140 million unique TCR beta sequences and 276 Gb of sequence data. The number of typed donors differed by locus: 629-630 for A, B, C, DRB1 and DQB1; some 500 for DQA1; 606 for DPA1; and about 450 for DPB1. A later genetic analysis used genome-wide SNP genotypes for about three fifths of the roughly 700 donors, treating that subset as a discovery cohort. To predict cytomegalovirus infection status, the study combined high-throughput TCR immunosequencing, statistical association of individual TCRs with disease status, and machine learning. Along with the roughly 700-subject first cohort, a separate validation cohort of about 110 different subjects was used. A later analysis re-analyzed previously published TCR beta repertoires from 660 or so donors and added high-resolution HLA genotyping to study TCR occurrence patterns. The study was designed to test whether signatures of past pathogen exposure could be identified by cataloging public T cell receptors. Five DR-DQ haplotypes were treated as single units for association and clustering because of strong linkage in the cohort. In the later analysis, no new phenotypic data were used to find candidate immune exposures; instead, reliance was placed on TCR beta sequences and their occurrence across donors. Every discovery cohort repertoire had been produced on one sequencing platform. On average, approximately 250,000 unique TCR beta nucleotide sequences were sequenced per donor among a few hundred genotyped donors of the cohort, with around 19% of those sequences being non-productive. Donor age, sex, ethnicity and CMV serostatus were compiled alongside the repertoire data. An early release that covered 640 HLA-typed donors contained 300 to 350 gigabases of sequencing data and 65 million to 100 million unique TCR sequences. HLA typing covered class I and class II loci at four-digit resolution. To decide whether each TCR beta V gene segment behaved as functional or pseudogenic, an earlier analysis of some 600 of the donors relied on high-throughput TCR beta sequencing. Of the approximately 400 genotyped donors, about 84% fell in the genetic ancestry cluster associated with self-reported Caucasian donors. The T cell repertoires of 700 or so subjects were profiled by immunosequencing and related to cytomegalovirus serostatus. Summary of the overall study and its limitations: A further reported finding was that TCR beta sequences accurately predicted the HLA-A and HLA-B alleles for most subjects in the first cohort. Only TCR beta chains were sequenced in this cohort, and the absence of alpha or paired-chain data limited detectable features. The authors suggested that the approach could potentially be generalized to other disease states and immunological phenotypes. In a later genetic analysis, fewer N-insertions in productive TCRs were reported among donors in an Asian-associated ancestry cluster than the roughly 700-donor mean. While some public TCRs were present in many individuals, most TCR sequences turned up only very rarely across donors. Assigning TCR associations to individual alleles was difficult when HLA alleles, especially DR and DQ, strongly co-occurred. The classifier was reported to diagnose cytomegalovirus status with high specificity and sensitivity in both the original cohort and the validation cohort. Compared with equally common non-associated chains, HLA-associated TCR beta chains in a later analysis were more clonally expanded and had lower generation probabilities. Correlated functional status among segregating V segments might reflect linkage disequilibrium, but an unknown experimental factor could not be ruled out. The sequencing pipeline was judged likely to have produced a cluster of highly shared sequence variants as a technical artifact. V-gene and J-gene trimming of TCR beta chains was associated with a missense DCLRE1C variant in a later genetic analysis, and the association was replicated in an independent cohort. Broadly in line with IMGT annotations, most TCR beta V segments showed up in productive rearrangements about 87% or about 30% of the time in an earlier analysis of approximately 640 of the donors. Three of the identified cytomegalovirus-associated TCR beta chains were confirmed in vitro to be specific for cytomegalovirus antigens. According to a later analysis, parvovirus B19, influenza, CMV and Epstein-Barr virus appeared linked to several top co-occurrence clusters. The 87-base-pair reads could not distinguish some IMGT-functional V segments, including TRBV6-2 and TRBV6-3, so those segments were excluded. A later analysis found that most CMV-associated TCR beta chains appeared HLA-restricted, with HLA associations seemingly driven largely by CMV exposure. Because some donors lacked HLA typing at each locus, the association tests relied only on the typed subset. Immune exposure information for the cohort was limited to CMV serostatus. Roughly uniform sequencing depth across donors was assumed in presence/absence analyses, although this assumption may not hold. In a later analysis, TCR association rates were found to vary across HLA loci, with the most associated TCRs seen for DRB1 alleles and the fewest for HLA-C alleles. At a false discovery rate of 0.05, a later analysis linked roughly 17,000 TCR beta sequences to specific HLA alleles. Because counts were too low, seventeen rarely observed V segments, including chromosome 9 orphons, were left out of the earlier analysis of 500 to 750 of the donors. In the study, about 150 TCR beta chains were listed as associated with cytomegalovirus.

The cohort consisted of more than 650 healthy bone marrow donors. At the time of sampling, every cohort member was nominally healthy, though immune exposures that went unrecorded were likely present. The donor was CMV seronegative and belonged to the group of around 400 seronegative cohort members. A peripheral blood sample was collected from each donor, and TCR beta sequencing was performed on peripheral blood mononuclear cells. The Qiagen DNeasy Blood Extraction Kit was used to extract genomic DNA from the blood cell samples. Unmatched junction bases come to 0, with V trimmed by 2 bases and J by 2 bases. The CDR3 contains 14 residues, cysteine and phenylalanine counted. Only the CDR3 DNA is retained, 42 bases long and in frame from the first base. The germline V gene supplies CDR1 MDHEN and CDR2 SYDVKM.

The sequence was collected from a woman younger than 30 in good health and CMV-seronegative. The sample comprised PBMCs. The receptor chain draws on TRBV28 and TRBJ2-1, with 7 junctional bases fitting TRBD2. The CDR3 has the sequence CASSLAGAYNEQFF. At the DNA level, the sequence is TGTGCCAGCAGTTTAGCGGGGGCCTACAATGAGCAGTTCTTC.